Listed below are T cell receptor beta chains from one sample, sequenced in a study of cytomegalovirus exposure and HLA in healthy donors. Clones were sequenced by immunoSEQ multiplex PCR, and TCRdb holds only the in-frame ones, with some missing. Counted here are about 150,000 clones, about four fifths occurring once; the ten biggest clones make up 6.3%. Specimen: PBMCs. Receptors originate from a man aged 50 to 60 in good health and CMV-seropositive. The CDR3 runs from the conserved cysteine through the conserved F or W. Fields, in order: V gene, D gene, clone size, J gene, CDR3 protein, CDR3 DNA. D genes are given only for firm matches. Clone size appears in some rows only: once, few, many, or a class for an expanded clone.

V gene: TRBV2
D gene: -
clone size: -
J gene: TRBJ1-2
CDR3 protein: CASRKIREGYGYTF
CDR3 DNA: TGTGCCAGCAGGAAAATCAGGGAGGGCTATGGCTACACCTTC

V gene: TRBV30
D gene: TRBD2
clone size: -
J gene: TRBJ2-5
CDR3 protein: CAWSPPGAGGGETQYF
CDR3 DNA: TGTGCCTGGAGTCCCCCGGGAGCGGGAGGGGGGGAGACCCAGTACTTC

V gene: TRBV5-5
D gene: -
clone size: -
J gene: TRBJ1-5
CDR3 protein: CASSLSGNQPQHF
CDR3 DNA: TGTGCCAGCAGCTTGTCCGGTAATCAGCCCCAGCATTTT

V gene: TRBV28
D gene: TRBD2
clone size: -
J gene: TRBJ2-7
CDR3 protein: CASSFLGLAVAYEQYF
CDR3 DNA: TGTGCCAGCAGTTTCCTAGGGCTAGCGGTAGCCTACGAGCAGTACTTC

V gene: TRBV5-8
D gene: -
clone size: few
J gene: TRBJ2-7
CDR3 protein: CASSRQGQTYEQYF
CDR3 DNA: TGTGCCAGCAGCCGTCAGGGCCAAACCTACGAGCAGTACTTC

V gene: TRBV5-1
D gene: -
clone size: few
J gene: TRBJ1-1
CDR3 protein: CASSPTGRGTEAFF
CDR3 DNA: TGCGCCAGCAGCCCTACAGGGAGGGGCACTGAAGCTTTCTTT

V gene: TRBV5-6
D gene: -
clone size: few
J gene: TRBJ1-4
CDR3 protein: CASSFGQGTEKLFF
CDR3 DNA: TGTGCCAGCAGCTTCGGCCAGGGGACGGAAAAACTGTTTTTT

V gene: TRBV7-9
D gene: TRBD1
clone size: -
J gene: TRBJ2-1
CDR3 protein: CASSARTGNYNEQFF
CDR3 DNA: TGTGCCAGCAGCGCCCGGACAGGGAACTACAATGAGCAGTTCTTC

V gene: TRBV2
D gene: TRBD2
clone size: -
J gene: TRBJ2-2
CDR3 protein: CASSRLAGGTGTGELFF
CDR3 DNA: TGTGCCAGCAGCCGACTAGCGGGAGGTACAGGAACCGGGGAGCTGTTTTTT

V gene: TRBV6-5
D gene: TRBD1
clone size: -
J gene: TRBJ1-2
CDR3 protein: CASSYKGTATNYGYTF
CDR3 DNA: TGTGCCAGCAGTTACAAGGGGACAGCAACTAACTATGGCTACACCTTC

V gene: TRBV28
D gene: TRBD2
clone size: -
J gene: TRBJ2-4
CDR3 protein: CASSSTGLAGVWDIQYF
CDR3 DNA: TGTGCCAGCAGTTCGACGGGACTAGCGGGAGTATGGGACATTCAGTACTTC

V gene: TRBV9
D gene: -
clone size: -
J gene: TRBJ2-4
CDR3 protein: CASSVARGNIQYF
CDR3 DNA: TGTGCCAGCAGCGTAGCTAGGGGAAACATTCAGTACTTC